The rows below give T cell receptor beta chains drawn from one sample of a study of persistence of HIV-infected CD4 T cells. These receptors' targets are unknown. The assay was immunoSEQ multiplex PCR, and TCRdb's table has in-frame clones only and misses some. The sample has fewer than 6,500 clones; roughly 60% are singletons. The material was CD4+ T cells sorted from PBMCs after roughly 18-hour stimulation, obtained from a patient who received antiretroviral therapy. The receptor set was obtained from an adult man with HIV who was CMV-seropositive. Both conserved end residues are part of each CDR3. A D gene is named only where the DNA matches it firmly. A row's size may be missing; if present it is once, few, many or a size class.

V gene: TRBV18; D gene: -; clone size: -; J gene: TRBJ2-7; CDR3 protein: CASSPRLSVDNSYEQYF; CDR3 DNA: TGTGCCAGCTCACCACGACTGTCTGTAGACAACTCCTACGAGCAGTACTTC
V gene: TRBV27; D gene: -; clone size: -; J gene: TRBJ2-2; CDR3 protein: CATRRNTGELFF; CDR3 DNA: TGTGCCACCCGTCGGAACACCGGGGAGCTGTTTTTT
V gene: TRBV28; D gene: -; clone size: -; J gene: TRBJ1-3; CDR3 protein: CASSPPGNTIYF; CDR3 DNA: TGTGCCAGCAGTCCCCCGGGAAACACCATATATTTT
V gene: TRBV6-5; D gene: TRBD1; clone size: -; J gene: TRBJ1-2; CDR3 protein: CASSYPQGANYGYTF; CDR3 DNA: TGTGCCAGCAGTTACCCGCAGGGGGCGAACTATGGCTACACCTTC
V gene: TRBV9; D gene: -; clone size: -; J gene: TRBJ1-3; CDR3 protein: CASSVGGNTIYF; CDR3 DNA: TGTGCCAGCAGCGTAGGTGGAAACACCATATATTTT
V gene: TRBV30; D gene: -; clone size: few; J gene: TRBJ1-1; CDR3 protein: CAWSVAGYSEAFF; CDR3 DNA: TGTGCCTGGAGTGTAGCCGGGTATTCTGAAGCTTTCTTT
V gene: TRBV18; D gene: -; clone size: -; J gene: TRBJ2-3; CDR3 protein: CASSPTEDTQYF; CDR3 DNA: TGTGCCAGCTCACCAACGGAAGATACGCAGTATTTT
V gene: TRBV14; D gene: -; clone size: -; J gene: TRBJ1-1; CDR3 protein: CASSPRLPNTEAFF; CDR3 DNA: TGTGCCAGCAGCCCTAGGCTCCCGAACACTGAAGCTTTCTTT
V gene: TRBV30; D gene: -; clone size: -; J gene: TRBJ1-5; CDR3 protein: CAWSGEGNQPQHF; CDR3 DNA: TGTGCCTGGAGTGGGGAGGGCAATCAGCCCCAGCATTTT
V gene: TRBV19; D gene: TRBD2; clone size: -; J gene: TRBJ2-3; CDR3 protein: CASSIALQRGGPDTQYF; CDR3 DNA: TGTGCCAGTAGTATAGCCCTCCAGCGGGGGGGCCCAGATACGCAGTATTTT
V gene: TRBV30; D gene: -; clone size: -; J gene: TRBJ2-5; CDR3 protein: CAWSVQMETQYF; CDR3 DNA: TGTGCCTGGAGTGTACAAATGGAGACCCAGTACTTC
V gene: TRBV18; D gene: -; clone size: once; J gene: TRBJ1-2; CDR3 protein: CASSPGGAPGYTF; CDR3 DNA: TGTGCCAGCTCACCAGGGGGGGCGCCTGGCTACACCTTC
V gene: TRBV7-3; D gene: -; clone size: -; J gene: TRBJ1-2; CDR3 protein: CASSPSRVIGENGYTF; CDR3 DNA: TGTGCCAGCAGCCCCTCCAGGGTGATCGGCGAAAATGGCTACACCTTC
V gene: TRBV5-1; D gene: -; clone size: -; J gene: TRBJ1-1; CDR3 protein: CASSLAGQGRAEAFF; CDR3 DNA: TGCGCCAGCAGCTTGGCCGGGCAGGGGCGGGCTGAAGCTTTCTTT
V gene: TRBV20-1; D gene: -; clone size: -; J gene: TRBJ1-1; CDR3 protein: CSASTPGRAEAFF; CDR3 DNA: TGCAGTGCTAGTACCCCGGGCAGGGCAGAAGCTTTCTTT
V gene: TRBV29-1; D gene: TRBD1; clone size: medium-sized; J gene: TRBJ1-2; CDR3 protein: CSVGDSVNYGYTF; CDR3 DNA: TGCAGCGTTGGGGACAGCGTTAACTATGGCTACACCTTC
V gene: TRBV19; D gene: TRBD1; clone size: -; J gene: TRBJ1-2; CDR3 protein: CASSIYRGSEGYTF; CDR3 DNA: TGTGCCAGTAGTATCTACAGGGGTAGTGAGGGCTACACCTTC
V gene: TRBV6-5; D gene: -; clone size: few; J gene: TRBJ2-2; CDR3 protein: CASSYAFSSTGELFF; CDR3 DNA: TGTGCCAGCAGTTACGCTTTTTCTAGCACCGGGGAGCTGTTTTTT
V gene: TRBV30; D gene: TRBD2; clone size: -; J gene: TRBJ2-2; CDR3 protein: CARRGLAGGRTGELFF; CDR3 DNA: TGTGCCCGGCGGGGATTAGCGGGGGGGCGTACCGGGGAGCTGTTTTTT
V gene: TRBV6-6; D gene: TRBD2; clone size: -; J gene: TRBJ2-5; CDR3 protein: CAIRLAGGQETQYF; CDR3 DNA: TGTGCCATTAGACTAGCGGGGGGGCAAGAGACCCAGTACTTC